Each of the 25 T cell receptor beta chains below was sequenced from the same sample in a study of regulatory T cells in long-lasting Graves disease. The time point here: newly diagnosed GD, antithyroid drugs for less than 3 months. Extracted PBMC RNA gave rise to the TCR library. iRepertoire HTBI primers and Arm-PCR of CDR3 regions built TCR beta libraries. TCRdb itself ran the multiplex PCR reads through MiXCR, one entry per CDR3 protein. The table has roughly 530,000 distinct CDR3 sequences, roughly a sixth seen once. The same data also went into a second study, on T cells in Graves' hyperthyroidism and ophthalmopathy.

The sequences come from peripheral blood mononuclear cells (PBMCs), collected at new diagnosis, from a patient treated with antithyroid drugs. Every receptor here comes from a woman aged 35-65 years with Graves disease.

This clonotype was observed a handful of times. J is TRBJ2-3 and V is TRBV29-1; 9 nucleotides match TRBD2. Per germline, CDR1 SQVTM and CDR2 ANQGSEA. The CDR3 runs to 16 residues. Germline trimming cut 0 bases from V and 2 bases from J; bases unmatched to any gene: 6. CDR3 residues: CSVEDPAGGHTDTQYF. DNA of the CDR3: TGCAGCGTTGAAGATCCAGCGGGGGGACACACAGATACGCAGTATTTT.

This clonotype has ten or more counts. V gene TRBV5-1 combines with J gene TRBJ2-1, with 8 bases lining up with TRBD2. The germline V gene has CDR1 SGHRS and CDR2 YFSETQ. The J segment lost 1 base and the V segment lost 2 bases, leaving 8 bases of the junction unmatched. CDR3 size: 17 residues. CDR3 protein: CASSFFRAGGSYNEQFF. DNA of the CDR3: TGCGCCAGCAGCTTTTTTAGGGCGGGGGGTTCCTACAATGAGCAGTTCTTC.

This clonotype was found a few times. V usage is TRBV10-3 and J usage is TRBJ2-5, with D perhaps TRBD2 (7 bases). Between the trimmed V and J ends, which lost 11 bases and 5 bases, there was a span of 18 bases. The CDR3 is 13 residues long. Germline CDR1 ENHRY, CDR2 SYGVKD. For the CDR3, the DNA is TGTGCCGCAAAAGGGGGGGGATTGGAGACCCAGTACTTC. Translation gives CAAKGGGLETQYF.

The sample holds many counts of this clonotype. This CDR3 reads CASSPSGGSADTQYF. The DNA for the CDR3 is TGTGCCAGCAGCCCTAGCGGGGGATCGGCAGATACGCAGTATTTT. The J gene is TRBJ2-3, the V gene TRBV12-3 or TRBV12-4; TRBD2 matches 10 bases. This CDR3 has 15 amino acids. The V and J ends lost 6 bases and 4 bases, in that order; junction bases with no gene match: 7.

This clonotype was counted ten times or more. V gene TRBV5-1 combines with J gene TRBJ1-1; TRBD1 agrees at 7 bases. J was trimmed by 4 bases and V by 4 bases; bases with no gene match: 10. Germline loops: CDR1 SGHRS, CDR2 YFSETQ. The CDR3 runs to 15 residues. In DNA form, the CDR3 reads TGCGCCAGCAGCGAGGACAGGTGGTTGAGCACTGAAGCTTTCTTT. Translated: CASSEDRWLSTEAFF.

Turning to this clonotype: This may stem from a read error, because a much larger clone lies one nucleotide away. V gene TRBV5-5 combines with J gene TRBJ1-2; D ambiguous. Trimming cost V 4 bases and J 1 base, with 8 bases left between them. The CDR3 consists of 13 residues. The V gene's germline CDR1 is SGHKS and CDR2 YYEKEE (reference sequence). The CDR3 sequence: CASSGRLNYGYTF. The CDR3 DNA sequence: TGTGCCAGCAGCGGCAGGCTTAACTATGGCTACACCTTC.

This clonotype was detected only a few times. The CDR3 nucleotides read TGTGCCAGCTCCCCGAGACCGCGACTCTTTCTTCATACCTACGAGCAGTACTTC. Protein product: CASSPRPRLFLHTYEQYF. This chain uses TRBV18 with TRBJ2-3; D unclear. The J call may be wrong; the DNA end is better matched by TRBJ2-7. This CDR3 has 18 amino acids. Germline CDR1 reads KGHSH; CDR2 reads LQKENI.

The J gene is TRBJ2-3, the V gene TRBV6-1; D gene uncertain. V was pared by 10 bases and J by 3 bases, with 11 bases between. This CDR3 is 12 amino acids long. The germline V gene has CDR1 MNHNS and CDR2 SASEGT. CDR3 in amino acids: CATHTLTDTQYF. The CDR3 bases are TGTGCCACCCATACTCTGACAGATACGCAGTATTTT.

This clonotype was detected only once. CDR3 protein: CASSGGVPYNEQFF. In nucleotides, the CDR3 is TGTGCCAGCAGCGGTGGGGTCCCCTACAATGAGCAGTTCTTC. The rearrangement uses TRBV9 and TRBJ2-1, with unresolved D. CDR1 is SGDLS and CDR2 is YYNGEE in the germline V gene. The CDR3 totals 14 residues. V lost 3 bases to trimming and J lost 2 bases, with 9 bases between them.

This clonotype was seen more than once but under ten times. The chain links TRBV6-1 to TRBJ2-2; unclear D gene. The germline gives CDR1 MNHNS, CDR2 SASEGT. The germline V and J ends were trimmed by 6 bases and 3 bases, with 11 bases remaining between them. The CDR3 runs to 14 residues. The CDR3 reads CASSNAQHTGELFF. The CDR3, as DNA: TGTGCCAGCAGCAACGCCCAACACACCGGGGAGCTGTTTTTT.

The chain joins TRBV2 to TRBJ2-4, with TRBD2 matching 11 bases. Per the germline V gene, CDR1 is SNHLY and CDR2 is FYNNEI. The CDR3 spans 18 residues. V lost 5 bases to trimming and J lost 4 bases; unmatched junction nucleotides: 13. The CDR3 region has the DNA TGTGCCAGCAGTCCGACCCTCTTAACTAGCGGGGGAAAAAACATTCAGTACTTC. Residues: CASSPTLLTSGGKNIQYF. Full variable domain (rest looked up from reference TRBV2 and TRBJ2-4): EPEVTQTPSHQVTQMGQEVILRCVPISNHLYFYWYRQILGQKVEFLVSFYNNEISEKSEIFDDQFSVERPDGSNFTLKIRSTKLEDSAMYFCASSPTLLTSGGKNIQYFGAGTRLSVL.

This clonotype was seen repeatedly, ten times or more. This chain links TRBV3-1 with TRBJ2-5; D not certain. Trimming removed 0 bases from V and 5 bases from J, with 10 bases in between. Per the germline V gene, CDR1 is LGHDT and CDR2 is YNNKEL (reference sequence). CDR3 length: 14 residues. The CDR3 protein is CASSQDRVQETQYF. In nucleotides, the CDR3 is TGTGCCAGCAGCCAAGATCGAGTCCAGGAGACCCAGTACTTC.

The chain uses TRBV9 and TRBJ2-3; D uncertain. This CDR3 is built from 14 residues. The germline V gene encodes CDR1 SGDLS and CDR2 YYNGEE. Between the trimmed V and J ends, which lost 3 bases and 1 base, there was a span of 9 bases. This CDR3 reads CASSDPGRTDTQYF. In nucleotides, the CDR3 is TGTGCCAGCAGCGATCCTGGGCGCACAGATACGCAGTATTTT.

The chain joins TRBV7-9 to TRBJ2-7; D remains unclear. The CDR3 sequence is 13 residues long. V lost 6 bases, J lost 0 bases, and 9 bases lay in between. Germline V gene sequence: CDR1 SEHNR, CDR2 FQNEAQ (reference sequence). The CDR3: CASSGLNSYEQYF. The CDR3 bases are TGTGCCAGCAGTGGCTTAAACTCCTACGAGCAGTACTTC.

This clonotype was detected ten times or more. The rearrangement uses TRBV3-1 and TRBJ2-7; tentative D call: TRBD2 (7 bases). CDR1 and CDR2 from the germline V gene are LGHDT and YNNKEL (reference sequence). The CDR3 covers 15 residues. V was pared by 3 bases and J by 4 bases, with 16 bases between. The DNA for the CDR3 is TGTGCCAGCAGCCAGGTACAGGGAGGGTGGTACGAGCAGTACTTC. It translates to CASSQVQGGWYEQYF.

This rearrangement joins TRBV4-1 to TRBJ2-7; D is unresolved. CDR1 is MGHRA, CDR2 YSYEKL, per germline. The CDR3 spans 16 residues. Trimming took 3 bases from V and 4 from J, leaving 19 bases between them. The CDR3 sequence: CASSQNMAILSYEQYF. As DNA, the CDR3 is TGCGCCAGCAGCCAGAATATGGCCATACTATCATACGAGCAGTACTTC.

This clonotype was seen more than once but under ten times. The V gene is TRBV30, the J gene TRBJ2-2; perhaps TRBD2 as D (5 bases). V shed 5 bases and J shed 13 bases, with 14 bases lying between them. The CDR3 has 11 residues. Germline loops: CDR1 GTSNPN, CDR2 SVGIG (reference sequence). In DNA form, the CDR3 reads TGTGCCTGGCACCGCCCGGGATGGCTGTTTTTT. This sequence encodes CAWHRPGWLFF.

The chain employs TRBV19 and TRBJ1-4; a possible D gene is TRBD1 (6 bases). Germline CDR1 reads LNHDA; CDR2 reads SQIVND (reference sequence). The CDR3 contains 13 residues. With 8 bases removed from V and 4 bases from J, the gap between germline ends came to 11 bases. CDR3 bases: TGTGCCAGTGGCGGACAGTATAATGAAAAACTGTTTTTT. Translated: CASGGQYNEKLFF.

This chain joins TRBV18 and TRBJ2-1; 8 bases are a match to TRBD1. The CDR3 totals 18 residues. The germline gives CDR1 KGHSH, CDR2 LQKENI. V lost 3 bases, J lost 0 bases, and 10 bases stayed unmatched. The CDR3 DNA sequence: TGTGCCAGCTCACCGATTTCCTTGGACAGGGCCTCCTACAATGAGCAGTTCTTC. Protein: CASSPISLDRASYNEQFF. The complete variable domain, with remaining parts taken from reference TRBV18 and TRBJ2-1, reads NAGVMQNPRHLVRRRGQEARLRCSPMKGHSHVYWYRQLPEEGLKFMVYLQKENIIDESGMPKERFSAEFPKEGPSILRIQQVVRGDSAAYFCASSPISLDRASYNEQFFGPGTRLTVL.

In this sample, this clonotype turned up many times. As DNA, the CDR3 is TGTGCCACCAGTGACTTCTCTAGCGGGCGTAGGACAGATACGCAGTATTTT. Its translation: CATSDFSSGRRTDTQYF. This chain links TRBV24-1 with TRBJ2-3; the match to TRBD2 covers 8 bases. J was trimmed by 3 bases and V by 4 bases; bases with no gene match: 11. The CDR3 loop spans 17 amino acids. CDR1 and CDR2 (germline): KGHDR, SFDVKD.

This chain uses TRBV19 with TRBJ2-1; the match to TRBD1 covers 9 bases. Germline V gene sequence: CDR1 LNHDA, CDR2 SQIVND (reference sequence). CDR3 length equals 15 residues. With V trimmed by 6 bases and J by 3 bases, 6 bases remained unmatched. The CDR3 sequence is CASSKTGGLYNEQFF. DNA for the CDR3: TGTGCCAGTAGCAAAACAGGGGGCCTCTACAATGAGCAGTTCTTC. The variable domain in full, with the rest retrieved from reference TRBV19 and TRBJ2-1, is DGGITQSPKYLFRKEGQNVTLSCEQNLNHDAMYWYRQDPGQGLRLIYYSQIVNDFQKGDIAEGYSVSREKKESFPLTVTSAQKNPTAFYLCASSKTGGLYNEQFFGPGTRLTVL.

The chain uses TRBV12-3 or TRBV12-4 and TRBJ2-7, with D tentatively TRBD1 (6 bases). The CDR3 totals 13 residues. V gave up 3 bases and J gave up 3 bases, with 9 bases separating them. The CDR3 sequence: CASSFAGVYEQYF. CDR3 DNA sequence: TGTGCCAGCAGTTTCGCAGGGGTCTACGAGCAGTACTTC.

The table lists this clonotype with many counts. The chain carries TRBV3-1 and TRBJ1-2; the match to TRBD1 covers 8 bases. Germline CDR1 is LGHDT and CDR2 is YNNKEL (reference sequence). V lost 6 bases and J lost 7; bases outside the gene matches: 10. The CDR3 runs 14 residues. The CDR3: CASSPGQAPRGYTF. The CDR3 nucleotides read TGTGCCAGCAGTCCGGGACAGGCCCCCCGTGGCTACACCTTC.

This chain connects TRBV19 to TRBJ1-4; D is undetermined. CDR3 length equals 13 residues. CDR1 LNHDA and CDR2 SQIVND come from the germline V gene (reference sequence). The V and J ends lost 11 bases and 1 base respectively, with 11 bases between them. The CDR3 nucleotides are TGTGCCGGAGGGTCAGGAACTAATGAAAAACTGTTTTTT. It yields the protein CAGGSGTNEKLFF.

The chain has TRBV10-2 and TRBJ1-2; D gene unclear. The V and J ends lost 3 bases and 8 bases respectively, with 10 bases between them. Germline V gene sequence: CDR1 WSHSY, CDR2 SAAADI. The CDR3 is 12 amino acids. Written as DNA, the CDR3 is TGCGCCAGCAGTGATGCGGGAGCGGGCTACACCTTC. Encoded protein: CASSDAGAGYTF.